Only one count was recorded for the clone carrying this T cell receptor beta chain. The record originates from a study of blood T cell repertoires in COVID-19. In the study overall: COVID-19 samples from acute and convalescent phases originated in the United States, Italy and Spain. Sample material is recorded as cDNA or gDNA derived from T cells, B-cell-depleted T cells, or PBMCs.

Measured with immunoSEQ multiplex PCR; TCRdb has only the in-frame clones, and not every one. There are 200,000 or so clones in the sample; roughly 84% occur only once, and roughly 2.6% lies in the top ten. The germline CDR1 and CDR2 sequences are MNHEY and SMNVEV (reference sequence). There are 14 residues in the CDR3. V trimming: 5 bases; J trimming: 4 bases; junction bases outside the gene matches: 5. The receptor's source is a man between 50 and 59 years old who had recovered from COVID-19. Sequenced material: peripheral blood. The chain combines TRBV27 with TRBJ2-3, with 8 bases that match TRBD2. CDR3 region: CASSPLSGADTQYF. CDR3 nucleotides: TGTGCCAGCAGTCCCCTTAGCGGGGCAGATACGCAGTATTTT.